The next 18 T cell receptor beta chains were all read from a single sample in a study of shared clonotypes between healthy human individuals. The data were produced by immunoSEQ multiplex PCR, yet TCRdb's version contains in-frame clones alone and is incomplete. The repertoire includes some 2,500,000 clones, 85% to 95% of them detected once, and around 0.4% sits in the top ten. Sequenced: naive CD4+ T cells from PBMCs. The subset: CD45RA+ positively selected. These receptors all come from a man younger than 35 in good health. Some clones in this sample may be carry-over from other donors' samples.

CDR3 region: CASAKPSGSTDTQYF. The CDR3 DNA reads as TGTGCCAGCGCTAAACCTAGCGGTAGCACAGATACGCAGTATTTT. The gene calls are TRBV27 and TRBJ2-3; 7 bases fit TRBD2. J gave up 0 bases and V 8 bases, and 8 bases lay outside the gene matches. The CDR3 totals 15 residues. CDR1 MNHEY and CDR2 SMNVEV come from the germline V gene (reference sequence).

This chain uses TRBV18 with TRBJ2-7; 14 nucleotides line up with TRBD2. This CDR3 has 16 residues. Trimming removed 2 bases from V and 3 bases from J; junction bases left unmatched: 3. Germline assignment: CDR1 KGHSH and CDR2 LQKENI. CDR3 protein: CASSPRGTSGSYEQYF. Here the CDR3 DNA reads TGTGCCAGCTCACCAAGGGGGACTAGCGGGAGCTACGAGCAGTACTTC.

The J gene is TRBJ2-7, the V gene TRBV18, with 7 bases fitting TRBD1. Germline CDR1 KGHSH, CDR2 LQKENI. Germline trimming cut 6 bases from V and 5 bases from J; bases unmatched to any gene: 10. The CDR3 consists of 14 residues. CDR3 coding DNA: TGTGCCAGCTCGCAGGACAGGATTAGCCACGAGCAGTACTTC. Residues: CASSQDRISHEQYF.

This clone showed up just a few times. This chain uses TRBV18 with TRBJ1-1; D not certain. Trimming left V 3 bases short and J 2 bases short, with 13 bases between. CDR1 KGHSH and CDR2 LQKENI come from the germline V gene. CDR3 size: 15 residues. The CDR3 spells CASSPAREPNTEAFF. As DNA, the CDR3 is TGTGCCAGCTCACCGGCGAGGGAACCAAACACTGAAGCTTTCTTT.

The chain links TRBV6-1 to TRBJ2-1; D call uncertain. The V gene's germline CDR1 is MNHNS and CDR2 SASEGT. The CDR3 is 17 amino acids. Trimming removed 3 bases from V and 0 bases from J, with 15 bases in between. CDR3 region: CASSDYVLLSSYNEQFF. The DNA for the CDR3 is TGTGCCAGCAGTGACTATGTCTTACTAAGCTCCTACAATGAGCAGTTCTTC.

V gene TRBV19 combines with J gene TRBJ1-1; D gene ambiguous. Germline-derived CDR1 and CDR2 are LNHDA and SQIVND (reference sequence). This CDR3 is built from 14 residues. With 5 bases removed from V and 8 bases from J, the gap between germline ends came to 18 bases. The CDR3 protein is CASSSIKGQAEAFF. CDR3 DNA sequence: TGTGCCAGTAGTTCAATAAAAGGGCAGGCGGAAGCTTTCTTT.

V is TRBV28 and J is TRBJ2-5; no clear D. Per the germline V gene, CDR1 is MDHEN and CDR2 is SYDVKM. Between the trimmed V and J ends, which lost 7 bases and 4 bases, there was a span of 16 bases. There are 14 residues in the CDR3. The CDR3 protein is CASIASDGLETQYF. The CDR3 DNA follows: TGTGCCAGCATCGCCTCGGACGGGTTAGAGACCCAGTACTTC. Drawing the rest from reference TRBV28 and TRBJ2-5, the complete variable domain is DVKVTQSSRYLVKRTGEKVFLECVQDMDHENMFWYRQDPGLGLRLIYFSYDVKMKEKGDIPEGYSVSREKKERFSLILESASTNQTSMYLCASIASDGLETQYFGPGTRLLVL.

A note on this clone: The sample contains more than one DNA sequence encoding this CDR3. The chain employs TRBV20-1 and TRBJ2-1; tentatively, D is TRBD2 (5 bases). The V end lost 2 bases, the J end lost 7 bases, and 6 bases lay between the germline ends. The CDR3 sequence is 11 residues long. Germline loops: CDR1 DFQATT, CDR2 SNEGSKA (reference sequence). The CDR3 protein is CSARRRNEQFF. CDR3 coding DNA: TGCAGTGCTAGACGGAGGAATGAGCAGTTCTTC.

The chain links TRBV6-5 to TRBJ2-7; the D is unclear. The CDR3 spans 13 residues. Per germline, CDR1 MNHEY and CDR2 SVGAGI. Trimming pared 4 bases from V and 6 bases from J, leaving 13 bases between. The DNA for the CDR3 is TGTGCCAGCAGTTCCTCCTCGTATCGCGAGCAGTACTTC. It codes for CASSSSSYREQYF.

The rearrangement links TRBV10-3 to TRBJ2-4; the match to TRBD1 covers 7 bases. Germline V gives CDR1 ENHRY, CDR2 SYGVKD. The CDR3 totals 21 residues. V was pared by 0 bases and J by 0 bases, with 17 bases of the junction left unmatched. Here the CDR3 reads CAISESPRDSGIELAKNIQYF. The CDR3 DNA sequence: TGTGCCATCAGTGAGTCTCCCCGGGACAGTGGAATTGAACTAGCCAAAAACATTCAGTACTTC.

The CDR3 DNA is TGCGCCAGCAGCCAGGGCGGACAGGGTTTTCAGCCCCAGCATTTT. Translating gives CASSQGGQGFQPQHF. V is TRBV4-1 and J is TRBJ1-5, with 8 bases identical to TRBD1. The CDR3 consists of 15 residues. From germline, CDR1 is MGHRA and CDR2 YSYEKL. Trimming cost V 3 bases and J 6 bases; bases outside gene matches: 7.

The chain is built from TRBV13 and TRBJ1-2; D gene unclear. Per germline, CDR1 PRHDT and CDR2 FYEKMQ (reference sequence). The CDR3 loop spans 12 amino acids. Trimming removed 5 bases from V and 8 bases from J, with 12 bases in between. The CDR3, as DNA: TGTGCCAGCAGCAGCCGTTATGGCGGCTACACCTTC. Its protein is CASSSRYGGYTF.

The chain carries TRBV9 and TRBJ2-2; D remains ambiguous. The V gene lost 0 bases and the J gene lost 6 bases, with 12 bases spanning the gap. This CDR3 has 15 amino acids. The germline V gene has CDR1 SGDLS and CDR2 YYNGEE. The CDR3 nucleotides are TGTGCCAGCAGCGTAGTGGGCCAGGCCCCCGGGGAGCTGTTTTTT. This gives the protein CASSVVGQAPGELFF.

The chain recombines TRBV9 with TRBJ1-2; TRBD1 matches at 8 bases. J lost 5 bases, V lost 4 bases, and 7 bases had no gene match. Germline V gene data show CDR1 as SGDLS and CDR2 as YYNGEE. The CDR3 runs to 14 residues. The CDR3 reads CASSFRTGQYGYTF. The DNA of the CDR3 is TGTGCCAGCAGCTTCCGGACAGGGCAATATGGCTACACCTTC.

The chain combines TRBV7-3 with TRBJ2-1; 11 bases align to TRBD1. The CDR3 extends over 17 amino acids. The germline V gene has CDR1 SGHTA and CDR2 FQGTGA. Losses at the gene ends were 2 bases for V and 5 bases for J; bases not matched to a gene: 8. As DNA, the CDR3 is TGTGCCAGCAGCTTATGGACGGTGGGACAGGGGGACAATGAGCAGTTCTTC. Translating gives CASSLWTVGQGDNEQFF.

Only a few counts were recorded for this clone. This sequence joins TRBV29-1 and TRBJ1-1, with D possibly being TRBD1 (6 bases). Between the trimmed V and J ends, which lost 3 bases and 10 bases, there was a span of 21 bases. Germline assignment: CDR1 SQVTM and CDR2 ANQGSEA. This CDR3 contains 14 residues. The chain's CDR3 is CSVDSQGRARGAFF. The DNA for the CDR3 is TGCAGCGTTGATAGCCAGGGGAGGGCCCGCGGAGCTTTCTTT.

The V and J genes are TRBV19 and TRBJ2-7; D is uncertain. The CDR3 consists of 13 residues. V was trimmed by 5 bases and J by 6 bases, leaving 14 bases between them. The germline V gene has CDR1 LNHDA and CDR2 SQIVND (reference sequence). The CDR3 protein is CASSLYSDGEQYF. CDR3 nucleotide sequence: TGTGCCAGTAGTCTCTACTCGGACGGCGAGCAGTACTTC.

This CDR3 reads CASSLFSNYGYTF. CDR3 nucleotides: TGTGCCAGCAGCTTGTTCAGTAACTATGGCTACACCTTC. This chain uses TRBV5-4 with TRBJ1-2; D ambiguous. Germline loops: CDR1 SGHNT, CDR2 YYREEE (reference sequence). The CDR3 runs 13 residues. V dropped 1 base and J dropped 1 base, with 5 bases sitting between them.